The rows below give T cell receptor beta chains drawn from one sample of a study of T cell repertoires in cytomegalovirus infection. Via MiXCR, TCRdb re-called the reads, giving one row per CDR3 protein. The sample lists about 530,000 distinct CDR3 sequences, about 25% occurring once. Sequencing was performed on PBMCs. These receptors all come from a human donor in good health (CMV status not recorded). Some clones in this sample may be carry-over from other donors' samples. CDR3s include the opening cysteine and the closing phenylalanine or tryptophan.

J gene | V gene | CDR3 protein
TRBJ2-1 | TRBV28 | CASSLLEAKHSYNEQFF
TRBJ2-1 | TRBV27 | CASSLAGLINEQFF
TRBJ2-5 | TRBV7-9 | CASSHGQTQYF
TRBJ2-1 | TRBV27 | CASSSRLAGGYSNEQFF
TRBJ1-3 | TRBV30 | CAWSVFGSGNTIYF
TRBJ2-1 | TRBV10-3 | CAISESIQSYNEQFF
TRBJ2-6 | TRBV7-2 | CASSLARAGANVLTF
TRBJ1-1 | TRBV7-8 | CASSHEFSEAFF
TRBJ2-4 | TRBV11-2 | CASSLMDSRNIQYF
TRBJ2-2 | TRBV7-2 | CASSLAFTGELFF
TRBJ1-2 | TRBV7-2 | CASSLPGAGTYGYTF
TRBJ2-1 | TRBV7-9 | CASSLAWGERAYF
TRBJ2-3 | TRBV27 | CASSSLADRTDTQYF
TRBJ1-4 | TRBV14 | CASSQFSAGAHEKLFF
TRBJ2-5 | TRBV4-1 | CASSQYLAGAQKTQYF
TRBJ2-2 | TRBV4-1 | CASSQDRGSAGGGELFF
TRBJ2-7 | TRBV6-5 | CASSYSTGGYEQYF
TRBJ2-1 | TRBV11-2 | CASTEMTSVFSYNEQFF
TRBJ2-4 | TRBV7-8 | CASSRQPSDQIAKNIQYF
TRBJ2-1 | TRBV20-1 | CSALGPLVNEQFF
TRBJ1-5 | TRBV12-3/TRBV12-4 | CASSPQGLAQHF
TRBJ1-4 | TRBV7-6 | CASSKGGGEKLFF
TRBJ1-2 | TRBV5-1 | CASSLVPGRLTNYGYTF
TRBJ2-1 | TRBV18 | CASSPRREDEQFF
TRBJ1-2 | TRBV11-3 | CASSLGSGTGHYGYTF
TRBJ2-5 | TRBV5-4 | CASSFKGTRYQETQYF
TRBJ2-1 | TRBV7-8 | CASSFQILAGGWHEQFF
TRBJ2-3 | TRBV7-2 | CASSHVWDTQYF
TRBJ1-4 | TRBV7-9 | CASSPGTGDEKLFF
TRBJ2-7 | TRBV7-6 | CASSLFSRRQLNVYEQYF
TRBJ2-1 | TRBV11-2 | CASTEPWALADNEQFF
TRBJ2-1 | TRBV11-3 | CASSLGLDSEQFF
TRBJ2-1 | TRBV6-1 | CASSSFTSGRSYNEQFF
TRBJ2-1 | TRBV2 | CASSGAYNEQFF
TRBJ2-7 | TRBV6-1 | CASSEEGYYEQYF
TRBJ2-7 | TRBV7-2 | CASSQRTGRDNYEQYF
TRBJ2-1 | TRBV12-3/TRBV12-4 | CASSLLGGDYEQFF
TRBJ2-2 | TRBV10-3 | CAIRGGSSGTGELFF
TRBJ2-1 | TRBV20-1 | CSATEGSYNEQFF
TRBJ1-2 | TRBV12-3/TRBV12-4 | CASSPRDNYGYTF
TRBJ2-3 | TRBV5-1 | CASSLAGDPRVTQYF
TRBJ2-1 | TRBV6-5 | CATLTHWTSGSYNEQFF
TRBJ1-2 | TRBV7-3 | CASSLNPTGYGYTF
TRBJ2-3 | TRBV7-2 | CASSGVVGLAGGPLNTQYF
TRBJ1-1 | TRBV6-2/TRBV6-3 | CASSEGTGGTGTEAFF
TRBJ1-3 | TRBV10-3 | CAISSTGLGGNTIYF
TRBJ1-5 | TRBV6-2/TRBV6-3 | CASMGQGRSNQPQHF
TRBJ2-1 | TRBV7-2 | CASSFVQRGEQFF
TRBJ2-3 | TRBV29-1 | CSVLTGAEITPSTDTQYF
TRBJ2-7 | TRBV29-1 | CSVEDRGDRVRYEQYF
TRBJ1-2 | TRBV7-9 | CASSFVVRGGYTF
TRBJ1-2 | TRBV7-8 | CASRGQGAFYGYTF
TRBJ1-2 | TRBV7-9 | CASSFGQGAEYGYTF
TRBJ1-1 | TRBV10-3 | CAIRIGTGNMNTEAFF
TRBJ1-2 | TRBV7-2 | CASSTRVRDNEYTF
TRBJ1-5 | TRBV7-2 | CASSLDSVVQPQHF
TRBJ1-5 | TRBV12-3/TRBV12-4 | CASSFGQSYNNQPQHF